These 26 T cell receptor beta chains were all obtained from the same sample, sequenced in a study of shared clonotypes between healthy human individuals (dated by TCRdb to about 2020). Library method: the immunoSEQ multiplex PCR assay. This is the immuneACCESS table as TCRdb keeps it, with only in-frame sequences that have V and J called. A part of the clones is gone; compared with another copy, unresolved V genes explain less than half, and the rest is unexplained. This sample comprises fewer than 3 million clones, around 93% of them detected only once. 0.37% of the sample rests with the top ten. The sequenced sample was naive CD4+ T cells from PBMCs. The cell subset or site label here, explained by the study, means: CD45RA+ positively selected. The receptor source for this set is a man younger than 35 in good health. Some clones in this sample may be carry-over from other donors' samples.

V gene TRBV6-4 combines with J gene TRBJ2-7; no definite D call. There are 18 residues in the CDR3. Germline CDR1 MRHNA, CDR2 SNTAGT. The V end lost 2 bases, the J end lost 2 bases, and 22 bases lay between the germline ends. In DNA form, the CDR3 reads TGTGCCAGCAGTGACCACACAAAGCCGTGGAATAAAACCTACGAGCAGTACTTC. This gives the protein CASSDHTKPWNKTYEQYF.

The genes are TRBV2 and TRBJ2-7; 7 nucleotides agree with TRBD2. Germline values: CDR1 SNHLY, CDR2 FYNNEI. The J segment lost 6 bases and the V segment lost 7 bases, leaving 9 bases of the junction unmatched. This CDR3 is built from 13 residues. DNA of the CDR3: TGTGCCAGCAATCCTTCGGGGGAGGGCGAGCAGTACTTC. Its protein is CASNPSGEGEQYF.

This rearrangement joins TRBV30 to TRBJ1-1; D not certain. The CDR3 sequence is 13 residues long. Germline-derived CDR1 and CDR2 are GTSNPN and SVGIG (reference sequence). The CDR3 here is CVSAAGMNTEAFF. In DNA form, the CDR3 reads TGTGTCTCGGCGGCGGGCATGAACACTGAAGCTTTCTTT.

The chain links TRBV2 to TRBJ1-1, with D unclear. The germline V gene has CDR1 SNHLY and CDR2 FYNNEI. The CDR3 is 14 amino acids. The V end lost 6 bases, the J end lost 0 bases, and 11 bases lay between the germline ends. CDR3 sequence: CASRLGRMNTEAFF. As DNA, the CDR3 is TGTGCCAGCAGGCTTGGACGTATGAACACTGAAGCTTTCTTT.

This clone was seen only once. The chain couples TRBV28 to TRBJ2-1; TRBD2 matches at 10 bases. The CDR3 has 17 residues. Germline V CDR1 and CDR2: MDHEN, SYDVKM. The trim removed 2 bases at V and 1 base at J, leaving 5 bases unmatched. This chain's CDR3 is CASSLSGRDWSYNEQFF. The CDR3 nucleotides are TGTGCCAGCAGTTTAAGCGGGAGGGATTGGTCCTACAATGAGCAGTTCTTC.

On this clone itself: This CDR3 is also generated by other DNA sequences in the sample. The V gene is TRBV18, the J gene TRBJ1-5, with D perhaps matching TRBD1 (5 bases). Trimming removed 4 bases from V and 6 bases from J, with 13 bases in between. Germline CDR1 KGHSH, CDR2 LQKENI. The CDR3 is 14 amino acids. CDR3 nucleotides: TGTGCCAGCTCACTACAAGGGGCAGGTCAGCCCCAGCATTTT. Residues: CASSLQGAGQPQHF. Variable domain in full (rest from reference TRBV18 and TRBJ1-5): NAGVMQNPRHLVRRRGQEARLRCSPMKGHSHVYWYRQLPEEGLKFMVYLQKENIIDESGMPKERFSAEFPKEGPSILRIQQVVRGDSAAYFCASSLQGAGQPQHFGDGTRLSIL.

This chain uses TRBV2 with TRBJ2-3, with D perhaps TRBD1 or TRBD2 (6 bases each). V lost 6 bases and J lost 2, with 18 bases in between. Germline values: CDR1 SNHLY, CDR2 FYNNEI. This CDR3 has 16 residues. The CDR3 here is CASSRFGGRDTDTQYF. The DNA for the CDR3 is TGTGCCAGCAGCCGATTTGGGGGGCGGGACACAGATACGCAGTATTTT.

CDR3 bases: TGTGCCAGCAGCCAAGGTGCGAGAGGGAAGGCCTACAATGAGCAGTTCTTC. Translation: CASSQGARGKAYNEQFF. This chain uses TRBV14 with TRBJ2-1, with a tentative D call TRBD2 (5 bases). Trimming took 1 base from V and 2 from J, leaving 15 bases between them. Germline V gene lookup returns CDR1 SGHDN and CDR2 FVKESK. CDR3 length: 17 residues.

In nucleotides, the CDR3 is TGTGCCAGCAGCGTAGCAACAGGGTCGGCTGAGCAGTTCTTC. It specifies CASSVATGSAEQFF. The chain recombines TRBV9 with TRBJ2-1; maybe TRBD1 (6 bases). CDR1 and CDR2 (germline): SGDLS, YYNGEE. Trimming removed 0 bases from V and 9 bases from J, with 13 bases in between. The CDR3 loop spans 14 amino acids.

V usage is TRBV19 and J usage is TRBJ1-2; 7 nucleotides align to TRBD1. Germline V gene sequence: CDR1 LNHDA, CDR2 SQIVND (reference sequence). After removal of 7 bases from V and 1 base from J, the junction contained 12 bases not matched to a gene. The CDR3 is made up of 16 amino acids. CDR3 amino acids: CASIPQGGGGNYGYTF. CDR3 in DNA: TGTGCCAGTATTCCCCAAGGAGGGGGCGGTAACTATGGCTACACCTTC.

The chain employs TRBV7-2 and TRBJ1-2, with D uncertain. Trimming stripped 1 base from V and 7 bases from J, with 16 bases between. The CDR3 is 15 residues long. CDR1 and CDR2 from the germline V gene are SGHTA and FQGNSA. The CDR3 is CASSLVWPPAGGYTF. CDR3 DNA sequence: TGTGCCAGCAGCTTAGTATGGCCTCCCGCTGGTGGCTACACCTTC.

The CDR3 protein is CASSLEVQDEKLFF. The CDR3 DNA follows: TGTGCCAGCAGCTTAGAGGTGCAGGATGAAAAACTGTTTTTT. The gene calls are TRBV11-3 and TRBJ1-4; D is uncertain. The CDR3 contains 14 residues. From germline, CDR1 is SGHNT and CDR2 YENEEA. V shed 0 bases and J shed 6 bases, with 8 bases lying between them.

V usage is TRBV6-1 and J usage is TRBJ1-5, with D possibly matching TRBD1 (6 bases). The CDR3 consists of 14 residues. Per germline, CDR1 MNHNS and CDR2 SASEGT. Trimming took 3 bases from V and 7 from J, leaving 13 bases between them. CDR3 residues: CASSDSSGVQPQHF. For the CDR3, the DNA is TGTGCCAGCAGTGATTCGTCAGGGGTACAGCCCCAGCATTTT.

This chain links TRBV6-1 with TRBJ1-5, with D uncertain. The germline V gene has CDR1 MNHNS and CDR2 SASEGT. This CDR3 contains 14 residues. Between the trimmed V and J ends, which lost 7 bases and 0 bases, there was a span of 10 bases. DNA of the CDR3: TGTGCCAGCATAAGGTATCTTAGCAATCAGCCCCAGCATTTT. Its translation is CASIRYLSNQPQHF.

This clone showed up just a few times. Other DNA sequences within the sample encode an identical CDR3. The CDR3 protein is CAWSGTANTEAFF. Here the CDR3 DNA reads TGTGCCTGGAGTGGGACAGCTAACACTGAAGCTTTCTTT. The V gene is TRBV30, the J gene TRBJ1-1; D is possibly TRBD1 (6 bases). V was clipped by 1 base and J by 2 bases, with 8 bases between them. CDR3 length: 13 residues. CDR1 and CDR2 from the germline V gene are GTSNPN and SVGIG (reference sequence). Based on the CDR3 plus reference TRBV30 and TRBJ1-1, the full variable domain is SQTIHQWPATLVQPVGSPLSLECTVEGTSNPNLYWYRQAAGRGLQLLFYSVGIGQISSEVPQNLSASRPQDRQFILSSKKLLLSDSGFYLCAWSGTANTEAFFGQGTRLTVV.

The CDR3 bases are TGTGCCAGCAGCCCAGGACAGGGGGACATGAACACTGAAGCTTTCTTT. Translated, it gives CASSPGQGDMNTEAFF. The chain is built from TRBV9 and TRBJ1-1, with 10 bases lining up with TRBD1. The V and J ends lost 4 bases and 0 bases, in that order; junction bases with no gene match: 6. The germline CDR1 and CDR2 sequences are SGDLS and YYNGEE. This CDR3 spans 16 amino acids.

V and J are TRBV5-1 and TRBJ2-7; 9 nucleotides line up with TRBD1. Germline V gene lookup returns CDR1 SGHRS and CDR2 YFSETQ. Germline trimming cut 2 bases from V and 6 bases from J; bases unmatched to any gene: 6. The length of the CDR3 is 14 residues. CDR3 bases: TGCGCCAGCAGCTTCGGGGGACAGGGTCGCGAGCAGTACTTC. Its translation: CASSFGGQGREQYF.

In regard to this clone: The sample has other DNA sequences that encode this CDR3 too. The CDR3 is CASGQVGNTIYF. DNA for the CDR3: TGTGCCAGCGGACAAGTGGGAAACACCATATATTTT. The chain uses TRBV28 and TRBJ1-3; tentative D call: TRBD1 (5 bases). From germline, CDR1 is MDHEN and CDR2 SYDVKM. This CDR3 region has 12 residues. V lost 8 bases and J 4 bases, leaving 9 bases between the germline ends.

This clone was seen a single time. Other DNA variants within this sample encode the same CDR3. The chain links TRBV5-8 to TRBJ2-5; D not certain. Germline V gives CDR1 SGHTS, CDR2 YDEGEE. There are 11 residues in the CDR3. Trimming cost V 7 bases and J 4 bases, with 8 bases left between them. CDR3 DNA: TGTGCCAGCTCGCGCACAGAGACCCAGTACTTC. It encodes CASSRTETQYF.

The rearrangement uses TRBV5-1 and TRBJ2-7; TRBD2 matches 7 bases. Germline loops: CDR1 SGHRS, CDR2 YFSETQ. The CDR3 runs 15 residues. V lost 0 bases to trimming and J lost 3 bases; unmatched junction nucleotides: 6. CDR3 bases: TGCGCCAGCAGCTTGGGATCTAGCGGAGGCTACGAGCAGTACTTC. It codes for CASSLGSSGGYEQYF.

Only one count was recorded for this clone. This rearrangement joins TRBV7-6 to TRBJ1-4, with 12 bases lining up with TRBD1. After removal of 5 bases from V and 8 bases from J, the junction contained 12 bases not matched to a gene. Germline lookup yields CDR1 SGHVS and CDR2 FNYEAQ. CDR3 length: 17 amino acids. The CDR3 is CASSPRLRDRGREKLFF. CDR3 sequence (DNA): TGTGCCAGCAGCCCTCGATTGAGGGACAGGGGGCGCGAAAAACTGTTTTTT.

This chain connects TRBV14 to TRBJ2-3, with D possibly being TRBD2 (6 bases). This CDR3 region has 14 residues. Looked up from germline, CDR1 is SGHDN and CDR2 is FVKESK. Trimming removed 4 bases from V and 7 bases from J, with 15 bases in between. CDR3 sequence (DNA): TGTGCCAGCAGCCGCCTAACTAGCACGAATACGCAGTATTTT. Residues: CASSRLTSTNTQYF.

The chain joins TRBV10-3 to TRBJ2-3, with 10 bases aligning to TRBD2. The CDR3 spans 17 residues. The V segment lost 1 base and the J segment 3 bases; nucleotides outside the gene matches: 7. Germline V CDR1 and CDR2: ENHRY, SYGVKD. The CDR3 is CAISEYLAGEGTDTQYF. CDR3 bases: TGTGCCATCAGTGAGTACCTAGCGGGAGAAGGGACAGATACGCAGTATTTT.

This chain connects TRBV7-9 to TRBJ2-7; maybe TRBD2 (5 bases). CDR1 and CDR2 (germline): SEHNR, FQNEAQ (reference sequence). V was pared by 5 bases and J by 1 base, with 18 bases between. The CDR3 covers 16 residues. CDR3 in DNA: TGTGCCAGCAGCCCCCGGGATTATGCGATTTCCTACGAGCAGTACTTC. It is translated as CASSPRDYAISYEQYF.

This clone occurred once. The chain recombines TRBV2 with TRBJ1-1; 7 nucleotides line up with TRBD1. CDR1 is SNHLY, CDR2 FYNNEI, per germline. The CDR3 has 16 residues. V gave up 5 bases and J gave up 1 base; unmatched junction bases: 10. DNA of the CDR3: TGTGCCAGCAGTCGGGACAGACTCAAACCGAACACTGAAGCTTTCTTT. Translated, it gives CASSRDRLKPNTEAFF.

This sequence joins TRBV5-1 and TRBJ2-1; 8 bases are shared with TRBD2. Germline CDR1 reads SGHRS; CDR2 reads YFSETQ. The CDR3 sequence is 17 residues long. The V segment lost 3 bases and the J segment 0 bases; nucleotides outside the gene matches: 8. Written as DNA, the CDR3 is TGCGCCAGCAGCTCCCCCAATAGCGGGAACTCCTACAATGAGCAGTTCTTC. Translation gives CASSSPNSGNSYNEQFF.